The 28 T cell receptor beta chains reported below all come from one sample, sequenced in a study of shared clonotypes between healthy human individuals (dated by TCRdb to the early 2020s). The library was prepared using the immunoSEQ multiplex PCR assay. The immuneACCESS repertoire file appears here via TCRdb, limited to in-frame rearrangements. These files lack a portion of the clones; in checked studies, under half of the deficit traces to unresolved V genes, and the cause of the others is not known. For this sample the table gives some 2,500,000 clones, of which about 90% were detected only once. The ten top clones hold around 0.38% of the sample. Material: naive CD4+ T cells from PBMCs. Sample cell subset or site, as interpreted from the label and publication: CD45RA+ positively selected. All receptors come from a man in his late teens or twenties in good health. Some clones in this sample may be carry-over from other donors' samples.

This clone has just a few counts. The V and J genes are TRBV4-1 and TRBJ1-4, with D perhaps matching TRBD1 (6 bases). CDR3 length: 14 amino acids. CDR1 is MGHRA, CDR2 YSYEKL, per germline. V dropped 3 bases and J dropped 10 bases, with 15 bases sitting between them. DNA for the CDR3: TGCGCCAGCAGCCACCCAGCTGAAGGGGGAAAACTGTTTTTT. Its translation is CASSHPAEGGKLFF.

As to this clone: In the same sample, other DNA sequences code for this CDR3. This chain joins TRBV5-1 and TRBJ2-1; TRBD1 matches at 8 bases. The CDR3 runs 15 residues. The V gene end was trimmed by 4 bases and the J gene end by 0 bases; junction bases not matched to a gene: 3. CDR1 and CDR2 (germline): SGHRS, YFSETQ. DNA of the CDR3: TGCGCCAGCAGCAGGGACAGGAGCTCCTACAATGAGCAGTTCTTC. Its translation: CASSRDRSSYNEQFF.

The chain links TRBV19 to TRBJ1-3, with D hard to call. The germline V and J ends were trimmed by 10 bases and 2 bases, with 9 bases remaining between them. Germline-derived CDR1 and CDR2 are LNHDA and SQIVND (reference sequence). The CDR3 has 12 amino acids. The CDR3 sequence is CATSPPGNTIYF. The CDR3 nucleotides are TGTGCCACCTCGCCCCCTGGAAACACCATATATTTT.

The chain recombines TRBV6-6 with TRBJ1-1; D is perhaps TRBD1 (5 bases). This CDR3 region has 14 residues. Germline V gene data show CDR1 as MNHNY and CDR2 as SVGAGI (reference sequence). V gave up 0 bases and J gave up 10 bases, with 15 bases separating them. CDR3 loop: CASSYSGQGVIAFF. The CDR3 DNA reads TGTGCCAGCAGTTACTCGGGTCAGGGAGTGATAGCTTTCTTT.

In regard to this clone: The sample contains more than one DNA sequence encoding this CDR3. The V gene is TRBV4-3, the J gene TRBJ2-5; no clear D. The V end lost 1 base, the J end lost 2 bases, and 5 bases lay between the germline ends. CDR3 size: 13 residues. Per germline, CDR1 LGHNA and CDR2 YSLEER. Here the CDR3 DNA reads TGCGCCAGCAGCCAAGGACTGCAAGAGACCCAGTACTTC. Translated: CASSQGLQETQYF.

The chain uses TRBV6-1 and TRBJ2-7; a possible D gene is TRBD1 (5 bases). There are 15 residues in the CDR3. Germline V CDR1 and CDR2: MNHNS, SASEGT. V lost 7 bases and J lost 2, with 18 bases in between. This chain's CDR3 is CASIQTVFRTYEQYF. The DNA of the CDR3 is TGTGCCAGCATCCAGACAGTTTTTCGAACCTACGAGCAGTACTTC.

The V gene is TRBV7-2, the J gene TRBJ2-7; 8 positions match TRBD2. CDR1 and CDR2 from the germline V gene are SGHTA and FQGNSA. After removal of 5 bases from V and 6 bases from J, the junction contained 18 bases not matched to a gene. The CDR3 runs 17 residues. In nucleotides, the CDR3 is TGTGCCAGCAGCCGCCTCGTAGCAGCGGGGGAGGCCGGCGAGCAGTACTTC. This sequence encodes CASSRLVAAGEAGEQYF.

CDR3 sequence reads: CASSLLGSKAFF. The CDR3 region has the DNA TGTGCCAGCAGCTTATTGGGGTCGAAAGCTTTCTTT. The chain recombines TRBV7-2 with TRBJ1-1; D gene ambiguous. The germline V and J ends were trimmed by 2 bases and 9 bases, with 10 bases remaining between them. Germline V gene sequence: CDR1 SGHTA, CDR2 FQGNSA. The CDR3 runs to 12 residues.

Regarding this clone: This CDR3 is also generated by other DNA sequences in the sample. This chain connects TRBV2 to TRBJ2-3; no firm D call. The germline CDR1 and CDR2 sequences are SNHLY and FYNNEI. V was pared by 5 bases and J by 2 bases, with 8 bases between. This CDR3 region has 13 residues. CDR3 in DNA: TGTGCCAGCAGTCCAGACTCCACAGATACGCAGTATTTT. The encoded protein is CASSPDSTDTQYF.

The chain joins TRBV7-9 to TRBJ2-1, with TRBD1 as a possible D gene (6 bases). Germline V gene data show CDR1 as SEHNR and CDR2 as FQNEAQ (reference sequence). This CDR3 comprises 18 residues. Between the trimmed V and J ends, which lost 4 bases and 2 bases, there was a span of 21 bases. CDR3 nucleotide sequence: TGTGCCAGCAGCTCACCAACCTGGACAGCTACCGCCTACAATGAGCAGTTCTTC. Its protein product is CASSSPTWTATAYNEQFF.

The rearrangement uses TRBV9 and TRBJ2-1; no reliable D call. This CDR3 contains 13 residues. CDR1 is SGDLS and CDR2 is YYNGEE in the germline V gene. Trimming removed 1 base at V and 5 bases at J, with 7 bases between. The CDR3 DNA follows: TGTGCCAGCAGCGTAACCGTAAACAATGAGCAGTTCTTC. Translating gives CASSVTVNNEQFF.

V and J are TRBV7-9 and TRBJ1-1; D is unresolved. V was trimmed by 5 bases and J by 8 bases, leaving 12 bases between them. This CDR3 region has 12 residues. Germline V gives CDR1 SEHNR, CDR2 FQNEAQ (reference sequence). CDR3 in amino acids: CASSRVGSEAFF. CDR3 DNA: TGTGCCAGCAGCCGCGTGGGCAGCGAAGCTTTCTTT.

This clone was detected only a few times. The CDR3 DNA sequence: TGTGCCAGCAGCCAGAGGGGTGTCTACACCTTC. Translating gives CASSQRGVYTF. J is TRBJ1-2 and V is TRBV14; perhaps TRBD1 as D (5 bases). Trimming left V 3 bases short and J 10 bases short, with 9 bases between. Germline CDR1 SGHDN, CDR2 FVKESK. The CDR3 is made up of 11 amino acids.

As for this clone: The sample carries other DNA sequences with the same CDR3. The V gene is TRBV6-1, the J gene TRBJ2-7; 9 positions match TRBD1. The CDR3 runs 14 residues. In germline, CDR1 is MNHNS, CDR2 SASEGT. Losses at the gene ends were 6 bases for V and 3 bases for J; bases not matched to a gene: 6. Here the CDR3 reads CASRGGQGGYEQYF. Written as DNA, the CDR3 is TGTGCCAGCAGGGGGGGACAGGGTGGCTACGAGCAGTACTTC.

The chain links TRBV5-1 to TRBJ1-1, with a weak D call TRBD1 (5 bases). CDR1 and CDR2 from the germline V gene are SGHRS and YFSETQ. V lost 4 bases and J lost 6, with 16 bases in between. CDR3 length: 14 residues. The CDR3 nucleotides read TGCGCCAGCAGCCGGGACCCCCAATCAGCTGAAGCTTTCTTT. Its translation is CASSRDPQSAEAFF.

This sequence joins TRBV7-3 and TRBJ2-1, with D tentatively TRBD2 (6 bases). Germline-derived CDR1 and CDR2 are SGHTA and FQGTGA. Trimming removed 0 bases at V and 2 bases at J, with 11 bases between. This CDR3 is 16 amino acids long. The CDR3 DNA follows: TGTGCCAGCAGCTTAACGTCGGGAGCGGCCTACAATGAGCAGTTCTTC. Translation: CASSLTSGAAYNEQFF.

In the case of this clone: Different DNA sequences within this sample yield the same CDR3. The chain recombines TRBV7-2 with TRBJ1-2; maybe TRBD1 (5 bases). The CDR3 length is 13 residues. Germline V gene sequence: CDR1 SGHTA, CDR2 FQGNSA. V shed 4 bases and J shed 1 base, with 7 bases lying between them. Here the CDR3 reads CASSSTVNYGYTF. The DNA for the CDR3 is TGTGCCAGCAGCTCGACAGTTAACTATGGCTACACCTTC.

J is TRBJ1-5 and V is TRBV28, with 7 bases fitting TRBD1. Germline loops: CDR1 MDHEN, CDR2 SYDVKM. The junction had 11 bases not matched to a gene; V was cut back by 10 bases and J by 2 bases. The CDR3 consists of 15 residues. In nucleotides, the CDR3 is TGTGCCACCACGTCTCTCGGGACAGGCAATCAGCCCCAGCATTTT. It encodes CATTSLGTGNQPQHF.

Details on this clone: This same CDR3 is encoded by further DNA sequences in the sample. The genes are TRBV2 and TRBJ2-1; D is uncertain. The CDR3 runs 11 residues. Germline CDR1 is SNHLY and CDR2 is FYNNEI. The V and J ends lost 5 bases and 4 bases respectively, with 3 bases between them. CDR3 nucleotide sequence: TGTGCCAGCAGTAATTACAATGAGCAGTTCTTC. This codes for CASSNYNEQFF.

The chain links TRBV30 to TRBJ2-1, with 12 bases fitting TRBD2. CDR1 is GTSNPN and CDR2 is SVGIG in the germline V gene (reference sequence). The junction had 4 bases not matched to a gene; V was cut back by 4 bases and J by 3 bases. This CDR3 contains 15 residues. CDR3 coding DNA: TGTGCCTGGAAAGCGGGACTAGCGGGCTACAATGAGCAGTTCTTC. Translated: CAWKAGLAGYNEQFF. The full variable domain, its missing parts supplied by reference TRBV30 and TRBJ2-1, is SQTIHQWPATLVQPVGSPLSLECTVEGTSNPNLYWYRQAAGRGLQLLFYSVGIGQISSEVPQNLSASRPQDRQFILSSKKLLLSDSGFYLCAWKAGLAGYNEQFFGPGTRLTVL.

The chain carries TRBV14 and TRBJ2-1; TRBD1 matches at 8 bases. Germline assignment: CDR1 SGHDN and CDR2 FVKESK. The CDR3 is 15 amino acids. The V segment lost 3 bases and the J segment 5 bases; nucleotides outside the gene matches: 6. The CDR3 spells CASSHFNRGDNEQFF. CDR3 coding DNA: TGTGCCAGCAGCCATTTTAACAGGGGGGACAATGAGCAGTTCTTC.

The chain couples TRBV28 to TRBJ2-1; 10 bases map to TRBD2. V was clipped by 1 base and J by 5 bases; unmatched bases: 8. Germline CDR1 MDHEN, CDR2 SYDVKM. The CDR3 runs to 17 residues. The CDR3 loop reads CASSLYGSLAGDNEQFF. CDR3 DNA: TGTGCCAGCAGTTTATATGGGAGTCTAGCGGGAGACAATGAGCAGTTCTTC.

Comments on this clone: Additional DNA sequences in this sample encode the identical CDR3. CDR3 coding DNA: TGTGCCAGCAGTTTCCAGCGGGTAAGCTCCTACGAGCAGTACTTC. This encodes CASSFQRVSSYEQYF. The chain employs TRBV6-5 and TRBJ2-7; D possibly corresponds to TRBD2 (6 bases). The CDR3 has 15 amino acids. Per the germline V gene, CDR1 is MNHEY and CDR2 is SVGAGI. V was trimmed by 4 bases and J by 0 bases, leaving 13 bases between them.

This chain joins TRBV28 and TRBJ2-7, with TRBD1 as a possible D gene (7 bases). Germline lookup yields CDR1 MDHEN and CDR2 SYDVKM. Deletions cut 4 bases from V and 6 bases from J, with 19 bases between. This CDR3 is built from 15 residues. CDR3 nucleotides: TGTGCCAGCAGTTCCGCGGGGACAGACTCTCCCGAGCAGTACTTC. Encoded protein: CASSSAGTDSPEQYF.

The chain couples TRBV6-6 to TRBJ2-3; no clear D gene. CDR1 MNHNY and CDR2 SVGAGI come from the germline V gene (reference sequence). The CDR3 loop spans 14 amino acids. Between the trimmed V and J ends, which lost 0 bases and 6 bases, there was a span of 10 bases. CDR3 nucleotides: TGTGCCAGCAGTTACTCGGATGGAACGGATACGCAGTATTTT. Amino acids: CASSYSDGTDTQYF.

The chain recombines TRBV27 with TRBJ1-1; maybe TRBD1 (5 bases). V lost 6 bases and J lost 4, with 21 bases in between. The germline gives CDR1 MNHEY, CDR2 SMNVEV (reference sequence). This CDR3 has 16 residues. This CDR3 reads CASRLFSGIGGTEAFF. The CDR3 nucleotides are TGTGCCAGCAGATTGTTCAGTGGTATTGGGGGCACTGAAGCTTTCTTT.

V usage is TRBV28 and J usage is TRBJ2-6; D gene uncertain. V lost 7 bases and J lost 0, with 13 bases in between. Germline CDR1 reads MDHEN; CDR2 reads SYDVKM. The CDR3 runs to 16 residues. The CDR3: CASTTKRASGANVLTF. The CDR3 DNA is TGTGCCAGCACTACCAAACGGGCCTCTGGGGCCAACGTCCTGACTTTC.

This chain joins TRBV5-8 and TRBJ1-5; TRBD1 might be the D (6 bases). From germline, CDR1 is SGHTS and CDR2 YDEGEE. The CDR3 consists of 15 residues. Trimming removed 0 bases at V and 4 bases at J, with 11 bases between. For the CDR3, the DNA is TGTGCCAGCAGCTTGGCAGGGGAAGGGAATCAGCCCCAGCATTTT. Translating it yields CASSLAGEGNQPQHF.